These T cell receptor beta chains were read from a single sample in a study of T cells in Graves' hyperthyroidism and ophthalmopathy. Each CDR3 protein gets one entry after TCRdb re-called the multiplex PCR reads with MiXCR. The sample records over 700,000 distinct CDR3 sequences, roughly 40% being singletons. Source material: blood. The receptors were sampled from a man aged 18 to 29 with Graves' hyperthyroidism. CDR3s include the opening cysteine and the closing phenylalanine or tryptophan. A D gene is named only where the DNA matches it firmly. Clone size is stated in some rows and not others, as once, few, many or a class when expanded.

d_gene	abundance	j_gene	v_gene	CDR3aa	CDR3nt
TRBD2	many	TRBJ2-5	TRBV29-1	CSVELAGGSETQYF	TGCAGCGTTGAACTCGCGGGGGGGTCGGAGACCCAGTACTTC
TRBD2	-	TRBJ2-7	TRBV2	CASSGTSGRPEQYF	TGTGCCAGCAGTGGGACTAGCGGGAGACCCGAGCAGTACTTC
-	-	TRBJ2-5	TRBV7-2	CASSQDEGMKETQYF	TGCGCCAGCAGCCAAGATGAGGGGATGAAAGAGACCCAGTACTTC
-	few	TRBJ1-3	TRBV13	CASSLGRELGNTIYF	TGTGCCAGCAGCTTAGGCAGGGAGCTTGGAAACACCATATATTTT
-	few	TRBJ1-3	TRBV2	CASSETVSGNTIYF	TGTGCCAGCAGCGAGACAGTCTCTGGAAACACCATATATTTT
TRBD2	-	TRBJ2-5	TRBV11-2	CASSFVSGSRETQYF	TGTGCCAGCAGTTTCGTTAGCGGGAGCCGGGAGACCCAGTACTTC
-	-	TRBJ2-2	TRBV19	CASSIGGGGTGELFF	TGTGCCAGTAGTATTGGTGGGGGAGGCACCGGGGAGCTGTTTTTT
-	few	TRBJ2-7	TRBV20-1	CSARDMQTHYEQYF	TGCAGTGCTAGAGATATGCAGACCCACTACGAGCAGTACTTC
TRBD1	-	TRBJ2-7	TRBV10-3	CDSSYRTGANSYEQYF	TGTGACAGCAGTTACCGTACAGGGGCCAACTCCTACGAGCAGTACTTC
-	few	TRBJ2-7	TRBV12-3/TRBV12-4	CASSLGRWGSYEQYF	TGTGCCAGCAGTTTAGGCAGATGGGGCTCCTACGAGCAGTACTTC
-	-	TRBJ1-1	TRBV7-2	CASSLTATIEAFF	TGTGCCAGCAGCTTAACGGCTACTATTGAAGCTTTCTTT
-	-	TRBJ2-7	TRBV5-1	CASSLGQEYREQYF	TGCGCCAGCAGCTTGGGACAGGAGTATAGGGAGCAGTACTTC
TRBD2	-	TRBJ2-7	TRBV13	CASSLGLAEREQYF	TGTGCCAGCAGCTTGGGCCTAGCGGAAAGGGAGCAGTACTTC
-	-	TRBJ1-2	TRBV7-8	CATQGTAENYGYTF	TGTGCCACCCAAGGCACGGCTGAGAACTATGGCTACACCTTC
-	-	TRBJ1-6	TRBV11-2	CASSFDTGNSPLHF	TGTGCCAGCAGCTTCGACACTGGAAATTCACCCCTCCACTTT
-	many	TRBJ2-6	TRBV29-1	CSAQGTSGANVLTF	TGCAGCGCCCAGGGAACCTCTGGGGCCAACGTCCTGACTTTC
-	-	TRBJ1-2	TRBV12-3/TRBV12-4	CASSLMINYGYTF	TGTGCCAGCAGTTTAATGATTAACTATGGCTACACCTTC
-	many	TRBJ1-2	TRBV6-5	CASRQRAGYGYTF	TGTGCCAGCAGGCAACGGGCAGGCTATGGCTACACCTTC
-	few	TRBJ1-1	TRBV7-8	CASSLPFSRTEAFF	TGTGCCAGCAGCCTTCCCTTTTCTCGCACTGAAGCTTTCTTT
-	many	TRBJ2-2	TRBV29-1	CSVGVQDNTGELFF	TGCAGCGTGGGGGTACAGGACAACACCGGGGAGCTGTTTTTT
-	-	TRBJ2-6	TRBV7-9	CASSLTTGLSGANVLTF	TGTGCCAGCAGCTTAACGACAGGCCTCTCTGGGGCCAACGTCCTGACTTTC
TRBD2	-	TRBJ2-7	TRBV3-1	CASSQDASGGFYEQYF	TGTGCCAGCAGCCAAGACGCTAGCGGGGGATTTTACGAGCAGTACTTC
-	few	TRBJ1-6	TRBV7-9	CASSLAAAGDRNNSPLHF	TGTGCCAGCAGCTTAGCGGCGGCCGGGGACCGAAATAATTCACCCCTCCACTTT